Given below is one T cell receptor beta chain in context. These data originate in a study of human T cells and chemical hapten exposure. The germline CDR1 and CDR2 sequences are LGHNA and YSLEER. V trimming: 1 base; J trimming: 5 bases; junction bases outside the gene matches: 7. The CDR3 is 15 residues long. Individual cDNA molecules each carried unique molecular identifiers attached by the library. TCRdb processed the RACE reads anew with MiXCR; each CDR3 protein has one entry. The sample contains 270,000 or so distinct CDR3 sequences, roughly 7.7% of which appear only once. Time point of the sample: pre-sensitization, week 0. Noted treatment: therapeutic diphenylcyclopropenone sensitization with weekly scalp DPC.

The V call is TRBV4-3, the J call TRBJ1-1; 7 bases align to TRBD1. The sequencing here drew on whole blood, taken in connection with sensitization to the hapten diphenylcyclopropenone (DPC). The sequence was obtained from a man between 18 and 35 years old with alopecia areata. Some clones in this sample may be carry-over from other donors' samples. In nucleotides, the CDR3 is TGCGCCAGCAGCCAAGGGACAGGCGCCGGGACTGAAGCTTTCTTT. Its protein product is CASSQGTGAGTEAFF.